A single sample gave rise to the 16 T cell receptor beta chains below, sequenced in a study of control samples from healthy donors and cancer patients. Data came from immunoSEQ multiplex PCR; TCRdb stores just in-frame clones and leaves some out. The repertoire holds 75,000 or so clones, with roughly 87% as singletons. Material: PBMCs. These receptors came from a man aged 55 to 70 with colorectal cancer.

The chain is built from TRBV7-9 and TRBJ2-5, with TRBD2 identical over 7 bases. V shed 3 bases and J 3 bases; nucleotides not matched to a gene: 7. This CDR3 is 15 amino acids long. The germline gives CDR1 SEHNR, CDR2 FQNEAQ (reference sequence). CDR3 residues: CASSFSGLVKETQYF. The CDR3 coding sequence is TGTGCCAGCAGCTTCTCAGGACTAGTGAAAGAGACCCAGTACTTC.

The rearrangement joins TRBV7-3 to TRBJ1-6; D ambiguous. V shed 5 bases and J shed 5 bases, with 13 bases lying between them. Germline loops: CDR1 SGHTA, CDR2 FQGTGA. The CDR3 sequence is 15 residues long. CDR3 nucleotide sequence: TGTGCCAGCAGCCTGACACCCGTAAATAATTCACCCCTCCACTTT. It codes for CASSLTPVNNSPLHF.

The V call is TRBV3-1 (or the pseudogene TRBV3-2), the J call TRBJ1-3; no clear D. V was clipped by 3 bases and J by 4 bases, with 16 bases between them. The germline V gene encodes CDR1 LGHDT and CDR2 YNNKEL (reference sequence). This CDR3 is built from 16 residues. CDR3 protein: CASSHLVGRKGNTIYF. DNA of the CDR3: TGTGCCAGCAGCCACCTAGTCGGGCGAAAGGGAAACACCATATATTTT.

This chain links TRBV9 with TRBJ2-5; D assignment may be TRBD1 or TRBD2 (6 bases each). The V gene's germline CDR1 is SGDLS and CDR2 YYNGEE. V was clipped by 4 bases and J by 4 bases, with 14 bases between them. This CDR3 comprises 14 residues. CDR3 DNA: TGTGCCAGCAGCCTAGGGGGGTGGTCAGAGACCCAGTACTTC. This sequence encodes CASSLGGWSETQYF. The whole variable domain, filled in from reference TRBV9 and TRBJ2-5, reads DSGVTQTPKHLITATGQRVTLRCSPRSGDLSVYWYQQSLDQGLQFLIQYYNGEERAKGNILERFSAQQFPDLHSELNLSSLELGDSALYFCASSLGGWSETQYFGPGTRLLVL.

The genes are TRBV18 and TRBJ2-5; D remains unclear. Germline V gene sequence: CDR1 KGHSH, CDR2 LQKENI. Trimming removed 2 bases from V and 5 bases from J, with 9 bases in between. The CDR3 contains 13 residues. The CDR3 DNA reads TGTGCCAGCTCACCAAATTATCGGGAGACCCAGTACTTC. Translation: CASSPNYRETQYF.

The chain employs TRBV7-3 and TRBJ2-1; TRBD1 or TRBD2 may be the D gene (6 bases each). This CDR3 comprises 12 residues. The ends were cut back, 5 bases at V and 11 bases at J, with 13 bases in the middle. Germline assignment: CDR1 SGHTA and CDR2 FQGTGA. CDR3 in amino acids: CASSPLGGKQFF. As DNA, the CDR3 is TGTGCCAGCAGCCCCTTGGGGGGCAAGCAGTTCTTC.

In the case of this clone: At one of its ends the junction is not consistent with the germline gene, which may arise from a read error. Additional DNA sequences in this sample encode the identical CDR3. This chain links TRBV19 with TRBJ1-4; no firm D call. Germline CDR1 reads LNHDA; CDR2 reads SQIVND (reference sequence). This CDR3 has 14 residues. CDR3 DNA sequence: TGTGCCAGGGGCTCGTGGCCACGGGGAGAAAAGCTGTTTTTT. Its translation is CARGSWPRGEKLFF.

The count of this clone is one. The V and J genes are TRBV6-5 and TRBJ1-5; TRBD1 is a possible D gene (5 bases). This CDR3 comprises 13 residues. Trimming took 6 bases from V and 7 from J, leaving 13 bases between them. Germline V gene data show CDR1 as MNHEY and CDR2 as SVGAGI. DNA of the CDR3: TGTGCCAGCAGCCAACGGGGGAGGCAGCCCCAGCATTTT. It specifies CASSQRGRQPQHF.

The chain combines TRBV28 with TRBJ1-1, with 9 bases fitting TRBD1. Germline values: CDR1 MDHEN, CDR2 SYDVKM. CDR3 length: 12 residues. With 8 bases clipped from V and 9 bases from J, the junction kept 7 bases outside the gene matches. This CDR3 is CASLTGGIKAFF. The CDR3 nucleotides are TGTGCCAGCCTGACAGGGGGTATTAAAGCTTTCTTT. The complete variable domain, with remaining parts taken from reference TRBV28 and TRBJ1-1, reads DVKVTQSSRYLVKRTGEKVFLECVQDMDHENMFWYRQDPGLGLRLIYFSYDVKMKEKGDIPEGYSVSREKKERFSLILESASTNQTSMYLCASLTGGIKAFFGQGTRLTVV.

The genes are TRBV10-1 and TRBJ2-7, with D perhaps being TRBD1 or TRBD2 (5 bases each). This CDR3 region has 13 residues. CDR1 WNHNN and CDR2 SYGVQD come from the germline V gene (reference sequence). Trimming removed 3 bases from V and 3 bases from J, with 9 bases in between. Written as DNA, the CDR3 is TGCGCCAGCAGTGATGGGACGGTCTACGAGCAGTACTTC. Protein sequence: CASSDGTVYEQYF.

The rearrangement uses TRBV7-9 and TRBJ1-4; 8 nucleotides align to TRBD1. Losses at the gene ends were 3 bases for V and 8 bases for J; bases not matched to a gene: 5. Germline CDR1 is SEHNR and CDR2 is FQNEAQ (reference sequence). CDR3 length: 14 residues. The CDR3: CASSFSGGAEKLFF. CDR3 DNA sequence: TGTGCCAGCAGCTTTTCAGGGGGCGCGGAAAAACTGTTTTTT.

In its sample, this clone was seen once. The chain combines TRBV9 with TRBJ2-5; tentatively, D is TRBD1 or TRBD2 (5 bases each). CDR1 is SGDLS and CDR2 is YYNGEE in the germline V gene. Trimming stripped 3 bases from V and 0 bases from J, with 15 bases between. CDR3 length equals 16 residues. CDR3 bases: TGTGCCAGCAGCGCCCGAGAGGGACGGAACCAAGAGACCCAGTACTTC. Protein sequence: CASSAREGRNQETQYF.

The J gene is TRBJ2-1, the V gene TRBV12-3 or TRBV12-4; D possibly corresponds to TRBD1 (5 bases). The V end lost 5 bases, the J end lost 6 bases, and 8 bases lay between the germline ends. CDR3 size: 12 residues. CDR3 sequence (DNA): TGTGCCAGCAGTCTCGACAGCAATGAGCAGTTCTTC. Translation gives CASSLDSNEQFF.

J is TRBJ2-3 and V is TRBV14; no clear D. V lost 0 bases and J lost 8, with 12 bases in between. The CDR3 has 14 residues. Germline V gene data show CDR1 as SGHDN and CDR2 as FVKESK. The CDR3 bases are TGTGCCAGCAGCCAAGATGGAAGGGTCGGTACGCAGTATTTT. It specifies CASSQDGRVGTQYF.

V gene TRBV3-1 (or the pseudogene TRBV3-2) combines with J gene TRBJ2-3; D unresolved. The CDR3 contains 11 residues. Germline V gene sequence: CDR1 LGHDT, CDR2 YNNKEL (reference sequence). Trimming took off 8 bases at V and 7 bases at J, with 10 bases between the two ends. The CDR3: CASVQANTQYF. DNA for the CDR3: TGTGCCAGCGTCCAGGCAAATACGCAGTATTTT.

J is TRBJ1-1 and V is TRBV2; 7 bases are shared with TRBD1. The length of the CDR3 is 11 residues. With V trimmed by 5 bases and J by 11 bases, 5 bases remained unmatched. Germline CDR1 SNHLY, CDR2 FYNNEI. This CDR3 is CASSPTGVAFF. The CDR3 region has the DNA TGTGCCAGCAGTCCTACAGGGGTTGCTTTCTTT.